A single sample gave rise to the 21 T cell receptor beta chains below, sequenced in a study of cytomegalovirus exposure and HLA in healthy donors (dated by TCRdb to about 2017). The library was built by means of the immunoSEQ multiplex PCR assay. For the multiplex PCR, a mixture combining 60 forward primers for TCR Vbeta segments and 13 reverse primers for TCR Jbeta segments was used. TCRdb took this table from immuneACCESS and kept in-frame rearrangements with V and J called. Such tables lack part of the clones; where checked against another copy, unresolved V genes explain under half of the gap, and the rest is unexplained. Within this sample are about 140,000 clones, with 80% of them counted one time only. The ten biggest clones cover about 2.5% of the sample. Specimen: PBMCs. These receptors originate from a man aged 45-65 years in good health and CMV-seronegative.

The DNA for the CDR3 is TGTGCCAGCAACGAGTACAGGGGGGTCTATGGCTACACCTTC. This sequence encodes CASNEYRGVYGYTF. The chain employs TRBV6-1 and TRBJ1-2; TRBD1 matches at 8 bases. CDR3 size: 14 residues. Losses at the gene ends were 7 bases for V and 4 bases for J; bases not matched to a gene: 8. Germline V gene lookup returns CDR1 MNHNS and CDR2 SASEGT.

The chain links TRBV5-1 to TRBJ2-7, with D perhaps TRBD1 (6 bases). CDR1 SGHRS and CDR2 YFSETQ come from the germline V gene. V lost 2 bases and J 0 bases, leaving 9 bases between the germline ends. The CDR3 totals 14 residues. The CDR3 here is CASSFTGHSYEQYF. CDR3 bases: TGCGCCAGCAGCTTTACAGGGCACTCCTACGAGCAGTACTTC.

This clone was seen a few times. The rearrangement links TRBV11-3 to TRBJ2-2, with D hard to call. The germline V gene encodes CDR1 SGHNT and CDR2 YENEEA. V lost 2 bases and J 5 bases, leaving 9 bases between the germline ends. The CDR3 extends over 14 amino acids. DNA for the CDR3: TGTGCCAGCAGCTTAAACAGCCAAACCGGGGAGCTGTTTTTT. Its protein product is CASSLNSQTGELFF.

J is TRBJ1-2 and V is TRBV6-1, with D tentatively TRBD1 (5 bases). Trimming removed 3 bases from V and 4 bases from J, with 9 bases in between. The CDR3 consists of 13 residues. Germline CDR1 and CDR2: MNHNS and SASEGT. Written as DNA, the CDR3 is TGTGCCAGCAGTGAGTGGCAGGGCTATGGCTACACCTTC. As protein: CASSEWQGYGYTF.

This clone was seen only once. V usage is TRBV7-6 and J usage is TRBJ2-7, with D maybe TRBD2 (5 bases). V was clipped by 5 bases and J by 1 base, with 15 bases between them. The CDR3 length is 15 residues. The germline V gene has CDR1 SGHVS and CDR2 FNYEAQ. Here the CDR3 DNA reads TGTGCCAGCAGCCCAGGCCCCGGGAAGTCCTACGAGCAGTACTTC. Encoded protein: CASSPGPGKSYEQYF.

The chain recombines TRBV11-2 with TRBJ2-2; no firm D call. V was trimmed by 1 base and J by 4 bases, leaving 10 bases between them. Germline V gene sequence: CDR1 SGHAT, CDR2 FQNNGV. There are 15 residues in the CDR3. CDR3 amino acids: CASSLVKISTGELFF. The CDR3 DNA is TGTGCCAGCAGCTTAGTCAAGATCAGCACCGGGGAGCTGTTTTTT.

This clone has just one count. The chain has TRBV5-6 and TRBJ1-3; no clear D. V was pared by 0 bases and J by 0 bases, with 7 bases between. From germline, CDR1 is SGHDT and CDR2 YYEEEE. CDR3 length: 15 amino acids. This CDR3 is CASSLGRLSGNTIYF. The CDR3 nucleotides read TGTGCCAGCAGCTTGGGGAGGCTCTCTGGAAACACCATATATTTT. The full variable domain, its missing parts supplied by reference TRBV5-6 and TRBJ1-3, is DAGVTQSPTHLIKTRGQQVTLRCSPKSGHDTVSWYQQALGQGPQFIFQYYEEEERQRGNFPDRFSGHQFPNYSSELNVNALLLGDSALYLCASSLGRLSGNTIYFGEGSWLTVV.

This clone showed up just a few times. This rearrangement joins TRBV6-1 to TRBJ2-5, with 7 bases aligning to TRBD1. Trimming at V came to 4 bases and at J to 1 base, leaving 6 bases not matched to a gene. Germline loops: CDR1 MNHNS, CDR2 SASEGT. The CDR3 is 15 amino acids. As DNA, the CDR3 is TGTGCCAGCAGTGGGGGGACAGTTAGCCAAGAGACCCAGTACTTC. Translated, it gives CASSGGTVSQETQYF.

The genes are TRBV6-5 and TRBJ2-7; TRBD2 aligns across 7 bases. Germline V lookup: CDR1 MNHEY, CDR2 SVGAGI. The CDR3 sequence is 15 residues long. V shed 2 bases and J 0 bases; nucleotides not matched to a gene: 4. The CDR3 region is CASSYRLAASYEQYF. The CDR3 region has the DNA TGTGCCAGCAGTTACCGCCTAGCGGCCTCCTACGAGCAGTACTTC.

The chain carries TRBV2 and TRBJ1-2; the D gene is possibly TRBD1 (6 bases). CDR3 size: 15 residues. The germline V gene has CDR1 SNHLY and CDR2 FYNNEI. The V and J ends lost 5 bases and 2 bases respectively, with 15 bases between them. CDR3 sequence (DNA): TGTGCCAGCAGTAGCCGGGGGGCGAGAAACTATGGCTACACCTTC. This encodes CASSSRGARNYGYTF.

The chain has TRBV5-6 and TRBJ1-2; D might be TRBD1 (5 bases). The CDR3 extends over 19 amino acids. The germline gives CDR1 SGHDT, CDR2 YYEEEE. V lost 1 base to trimming and J lost 5 bases, with 27 bases between them. CDR3 sequence: CASSLFGNPLGVGAYGYTF. CDR3 bases: TGTGCCAGCAGCTTGTTCGGTAACCCTCTAGGGGTCGGTGCTTATGGCTACACCTTC.

This chain links TRBV19 with TRBJ2-7, with TRBD2 matching over 13 bases. From germline, CDR1 is LNHDA and CDR2 SQIVND (reference sequence). The CDR3 length is 15 residues. Trimming at V came to 5 bases and at J to 3 bases, leaving 4 bases not matched to a gene. The CDR3 nucleotides read TGTGCCAGTAGTCCAGGACTAGCGGGAGACTACGAGCAGTACTTC. It translates to CASSPGLAGDYEQYF.

J is TRBJ1-1 and V is TRBV6-6; D ambiguous. Deletions cut 6 bases from V and 2 bases from J, with 7 bases between. The germline CDR1 and CDR2 sequences are MNHNY and SVGAGI (reference sequence). The length of the CDR3 is 12 residues. The CDR3 DNA reads TGTGCCAGCAGGTCAGGTAACACTGAAGCTTTCTTT. Translating gives CASRSGNTEAFF.

This clone was counted a few times. CDR3 sequence reads: CASSVEGGGFYEQYF. As DNA, the CDR3 is TGTGCCAGCAGCGTAGAGGGCGGGGGATTCTACGAGCAGTACTTC. V and J are TRBV9 and TRBJ2-7; 7 bases match TRBD2. Germline assignment: CDR1 SGDLS and CDR2 YYNGEE. This CDR3 is built from 15 residues. The ends lost 0 bases at V and 3 bases at J; junction bases unmatched: 6.

V gene TRBV5-6 combines with J gene TRBJ2-7, with TRBD1 identical over 7 bases. This CDR3 contains 13 residues. V dropped 5 bases and J dropped 3; count of bases not matched to a gene: 5. Germline V lookup: CDR1 SGHDT, CDR2 YYEEEE. In nucleotides, the CDR3 is TGTGCCAGCAGTTCTGACAGGGTCTACGAGCAGTACTTC. Translation: CASSSDRVYEQYF.

The CDR3 protein is CASSQNEAPPGNTIYF. Written as DNA, the CDR3 is TGCGCCAGCAGCCAAAATGAGGCACCTCCAGGAAACACCATATATTTT. The chain uses TRBV5-1 and TRBJ1-3, with D uncertain. The CDR3 is 16 amino acids. V was clipped by 4 bases and J by 4 bases, with 18 bases between them. In germline, CDR1 is SGHRS, CDR2 YFSETQ. The full variable domain, rest sourced from reference TRBV5-1 and TRBJ1-3, is KAGVTQTPRYLIKTRGQQVTLSCSPISGHRSVSWYQQTPGQGLQFLFEYFSETQRNKGNFPGRFSGRQFSNSRSEMNVSTLELGDSALYLCASSQNEAPPGNTIYFGEGSWLTVV.

This chain links TRBV10-1 with TRBJ1-2; unclear D gene. Per the germline V gene, CDR1 is WNHNN and CDR2 is SYGVQD (reference sequence). The CDR3 has 16 residues. The V end was cut by 2 bases, the J end by 7 bases, with 20 bases between. The CDR3 DNA sequence: TGCGCCAGCAGTGAGGTTATAGCGGAAGGTCTGGCTGGCTACACCTTC. Translated, it gives CASSEVIAEGLAGYTF.

The table lists this clone with a few counts. The CDR3 DNA is TGCGCCAGCAGCGGGGGGACAGGGGGATACCAAGAGACCCAGTACTTC. Its protein is CASSGGTGGYQETQYF. The chain recombines TRBV5-1 with TRBJ2-5; 11 bases agree with TRBD1. Germline CDR1 SGHRS, CDR2 YFSETQ. CDR3 length equals 16 residues. The V and J ends lost 4 bases and 0 bases, in that order; junction bases with no gene match: 5.

The chain has TRBV6-1 and TRBJ2-1; TRBD2 matches at 8 bases. Germline CDR1 is MNHNS and CDR2 is SASEGT. V was clipped by 4 bases and J by 4 bases; unmatched bases: 6. The CDR3 sequence is 15 residues long. CDR3 sequence reads: CASSGELAAYNEQFF. For the CDR3, the DNA is TGTGCCAGCAGTGGCGAACTAGCGGCGTACAATGAGCAGTTCTTC.

This clone was seen a single time. This chain joins TRBV6-5 and TRBJ2-1; a weak D match, TRBD2 (6 bases). CDR3 length: 15 residues. V was trimmed by 6 bases and J by 2 bases, leaving 14 bases between them. Germline assignment: CDR1 MNHEY and CDR2 SVGAGI. The CDR3 reads CASRRRGSPYNEQFF. CDR3 nucleotide sequence: TGTGCCAGCAGAAGGCGGGGTAGTCCCTACAATGAGCAGTTCTTC.

The chain uses TRBV9 and TRBJ2-3, with no clear D. The CDR3 is made up of 13 amino acids. From germline, CDR1 is SGDLS and CDR2 YYNGEE. V was clipped by 0 bases and J by 2 bases, with 4 bases between them. This CDR3 is CASSVEPTDTQYF. As DNA, the CDR3 is TGTGCCAGCAGCGTAGAGCCCACAGATACGCAGTATTTT.